This T cell receptor beta chain was observed in a study of tumor-infiltrating lymphocytes in primary liver carcinoma. Turning to this clonotype: A read error is possible here, since a much larger clone lies one base away.

Priming with a constant-region primer yielded TCR beta cDNA from roughly 500 ng total RNA. Three nested multiplex PCR rounds, a slightly modified ARM-PCR, produced the libraries for TCR beta. Via MiXCR, TCRdb re-called the multiplex PCR reads, giving one row per CDR3 protein. The sample contains 330,000 or so distinct CDR3 sequences, about 65% of which appear only once. Researchers drew blood RNA from unsorted whole blood and extracted germline DNA as well. The source is a man aged 35-49 years with primary liver carcinoma and hepatitis B virus infection. The sample comprised peripheral blood.

The CDR3 protein is CASRRDRGYDYTF. The CDR3 coding sequence is TGTGCCAGCAGGAGGGACAGGGGGTATGACTACACCTTC. The chain joins TRBV6-1 to TRBJ1-2; 11 bases fit TRBD1. In germline, CDR1 is MNHNS, CDR2 SASEGT. The CDR3 consists of 13 residues.